A selection of T cell receptor beta chains follows, all from one sample in a study of CD8 T cell repertoires and HIV-1 epitope variants. Produced via immunoSEQ multiplex PCR; TCRdb's table is partial and in-frame only. This sample has some 5,000 clones, with approximately 71% found just once. No antigen is known for these receptors. The sequencing sample was made of cultured CD8+ T cells derived from PBMCs. Every receptor here comes from a male donor with HIV. Both conserved end residues are part of each CDR3.

CDR3aa: CASSYEFGGYNEQFF
v_gene: TRBV6-5

CDR3aa: CASSFLRGDEQFF
v_gene: TRBV5-4

CDR3aa: CASSYLAGEPYEQYF
v_gene: TRBV6-5

CDR3aa: CASSLSGRALDEQFF
v_gene: TRBV6-5

CDR3aa: CASRYTGELFF
v_gene: TRBV28

CDR3aa: CASSSVDRDQETQHF
v_gene: TRBV28

CDR3aa: CASSTASVPQSRANVLTF
v_gene: TRBV7-7

CDR3aa: CATSRSQAGNEQFF
v_gene: TRBV15

CDR3aa: CASKSGPLSGNTIYF
v_gene: TRBV27

CDR3aa: CASSLRPNQPQHF
v_gene: TRBV7-2

CDR3aa: CASRSTTTATSTDTQYF
v_gene: TRBV27

CDR3aa: CASSSSQGADYGYTF
v_gene: TRBV6-5

CDR3aa: CASSLAGSSYEQYF
v_gene: TRBV13

CDR3aa: CASTPEMTGVTYNEQFF
v_gene: TRBV19